This entry lists 26 T cell receptor beta chains sequenced from one sample in a study of regulatory T cells in long-lasting Graves disease (dated by TCRdb to the early 2020s). The method behind the library was multiplex PCR. The sequencer listed for this sample is Illumina HiSeq 4000. iRepertoire HTBI primers and Arm-PCR amplification of CDR3 regions were used to construct TCR beta libraries. Using fastp trimming at Q25 and MiXCR clonotype assembly, TCRdb reanalyzed the public sequencing data and kept in-frame beta chains. Every CDR3 protein is listed once, alongside the most common genes and DNA of its rows. The sample data list over 500,000 distinct CDR3 sequences, and about 15% of these were observed just once. The leading ten clones occupy 12% of the sample. In light of the paper, this sample's time point label describes: newly diagnosed GD, antithyroid drugs for less than 3 months. RNA was extracted from PBMCs in TRIzol for both TCR sequencing and RNA sequencing.

The same specimen was also included in a second study, on T cells in Graves' hyperthyroidism and ophthalmopathy.

This sample comprised peripheral blood mononuclear cells (PBMCs), obtained at new diagnosis, from a patient treated with antithyroid drugs. Receptors were obtained from a man aged 18-30 years with Graves disease. Donor details come from another sample of the same person, matched by shared clones.

At least ten counts were recorded for this clonotype. CDR3 nucleotide sequence: TGTGCCAGCAGAACCGGGACAGGGAGCGATGAAAAACTGTTTTTT. Translating gives CASRTGTGSDEKLFF. The chain links TRBV2 to TRBJ1-4; the match to TRBD1 covers 9 bases. The CDR3 has 15 amino acids. Germline V gene lookup returns CDR1 SNHLY and CDR2 FYNNEI. Trimming at V came to 6 bases and at J to 6 bases, leaving 8 bases not matched to a gene.

This clonotype has at least ten counts. The chain couples TRBV3-1 to TRBJ2-7, with 11 bases identical to TRBD1. CDR1 and CDR2 from the germline V gene are LGHDT and YNNKEL (reference sequence). The CDR3 consists of 15 residues. With V trimmed by 5 bases and J by 4 bases, 7 bases remained unmatched. The DNA for the CDR3 is TGTGCCAGCAGCTCCCTGGGACAGGGGGAATACGAGCAGTACTTC. Its protein product is CASSSLGQGEYEQYF.

This clonotype was counted between two and nine times. The chain combines TRBV4-1 with TRBJ2-7; 8 bases match TRBD2. Unmatched junction bases numbered 7, after V lost 4 bases and J lost 2 bases. The CDR3 runs 15 residues. Germline CDR1 is MGHRA and CDR2 is YSYEKL. The CDR3 region is CASSPTQRGTYEQYF. CDR3 sequence (DNA): TGCGCCAGCAGCCCGACCCAGCGGGGGACCTACGAGCAGTACTTC.

Concerning this clonotype: This may be a read error, as it is one base from a much larger clone. The rearrangement joins TRBV30 to TRBJ2-1, with 9 bases aligning to TRBD1. This CDR3 is built from 12 residues. Germline V gives CDR1 GTSNPN, CDR2 SVGIG (reference sequence). The CDR3 loop is CGWSRDRASQFF. DNA of the CDR3: TGTGGCTGGAGCCGGGACAGGGCTTCGCAGTTCTTC.

This clonotype was seen ten or more times. The chain couples TRBV27 to TRBJ2-4; D is unresolved. The length of the CDR3 is 16 residues. Trimming took off 4 bases at V and 1 base at J, with 14 bases between the two ends. Germline lookup yields CDR1 MNHEY and CDR2 SMNVEV (reference sequence). The CDR3 sequence is CASSSKGRVAKNIQYF. CDR3 coding DNA: TGTGCCAGCAGTTCCAAAGGTCGGGTGGCCAAAAACATTCAGTACTTC.

This clonotype was detected ten times or more. The rearrangement joins TRBV20-1 to TRBJ2-2; D unresolved. Between the trimmed V and J ends, which lost 2 bases and 6 bases, there was a span of 16 bases. From germline, CDR1 is DFQATT and CDR2 SNEGSKA (reference sequence). The CDR3 totals 15 residues. CDR3 sequence: CSARPHEAPPGELFF. The CDR3 nucleotides read TGCAGTGCTAGACCACACGAAGCCCCACCCGGGGAGCTGTTTTTT.

This clonotype was counted only a few times. The chain is built from TRBV28 and TRBJ1-4; D uncertain. The CDR3 has 13 residues. Germline lookup yields CDR1 MDHEN and CDR2 SYDVKM. V dropped 2 bases and J dropped 8 bases, with 9 bases sitting between them. The CDR3 region is CASSLQVREKLFF. CDR3 bases: TGTGCCAGCAGTTTACAGGTCCGGGAAAAACTGTTTTTT.

This clonotype was detected ten times or more. J is TRBJ1-2 and V is TRBV12-3 or TRBV12-4, with 7 nucleotides matching TRBD1. With V trimmed by 5 bases and J by 8 bases, 11 bases remained unmatched. The CDR3 is 14 residues long. Here the CDR3 DNA reads TGTGCCAGCAGTAGCTACAGGGGAGGACGGGGCTACACCTTC. It is translated as CASSSYRGGRGYTF.

This clonotype was recorded at least ten times. CDR3 in amino acids: CASSSAYSYNEQFF. The CDR3 DNA sequence: TGTGCCAGCAGCTCAGCCTACTCCTACAATGAGCAGTTCTTC. The V call is TRBV7-2, the J call TRBJ2-1, with unresolved D. CDR1 is SGHTA and CDR2 is FQGNSA in the germline V gene. V was clipped by 4 bases and J by 0 bases, with 7 bases between them. The CDR3 sequence is 14 residues long.

The chain employs TRBV4-1 and TRBJ2-1; a possible D gene is TRBD2 (6 bases). This CDR3 comprises 15 residues. The V end lost 4 bases, the J end lost 3 bases, and 13 bases lay between the germline ends. The V gene's germline CDR1 is MGHRA and CDR2 YSYEKL. Here the CDR3 DNA reads TGCGCCAGCAGCCGCCTCGGGGGTAACTACAATGAGCAGTTCTTC. It translates to CASSRLGGNYNEQFF.

The chain recombines TRBV4-1 with TRBJ2-2; D possibly uses TRBD1 or TRBD2 (5 bases each). CDR1 and CDR2 (germline): MGHRA, YSYEKL. This CDR3 is built from 16 residues. V dropped 5 bases and J dropped 7 bases, with 20 bases sitting between them. CDR3 region: CASSTIRGRRGGELFF. The CDR3 DNA sequence: TGCGCCAGCAGCACTATAAGGGGCCGCCGGGGCGGGGAGCTGTTTTTT.

This chain uses TRBV19 with TRBJ2-1; TRBD1 agrees at 9 bases. With V trimmed by 5 bases and J by 5 bases, 4 bases remained unmatched. The germline gives CDR1 LNHDA, CDR2 SQIVND (reference sequence). The CDR3 has 14 amino acids. Here the CDR3 reads CASSWTGANNEQFF. CDR3 coding DNA: TGTGCCAGTAGTTGGACAGGGGCAAACAATGAGCAGTTCTTC.

The chain is built from TRBV10-3 and TRBJ2-2; a possible D gene is TRBD2 (5 bases). The CDR3 sequence is 12 residues long. CDR1 is ENHRY and CDR2 is SYGVKD in the germline V gene. Trimming pared 4 bases from V and 8 bases from J, leaving 8 bases between. The CDR3 loop is CAISGESGELFF. Here the CDR3 DNA reads TGTGCCATCAGTGGGGAGTCTGGGGAGCTGTTTTTT.

This clonotype was seen many times. Here the CDR3 DNA reads TGTGCCAGCAGCGACTGGACAGGGGCGAACACCGGGGAGCTGTTTTTT. Residues: CASSDWTGANTGELFF. V usage is TRBV7-6 and J usage is TRBJ2-2, with TRBD1 matching 9 bases. Germline V gene data show CDR1 as SGHVS and CDR2 as FNYEAQ. This CDR3 has 16 amino acids. Losses at the gene ends were 5 bases for V and 0 bases for J; bases not matched to a gene: 4.

The chain is built from TRBV30 and TRBJ2-7; the match to TRBD2 covers 8 bases. Germline V lookup: CDR1 GTSNPN, CDR2 SVGIG (reference sequence). Trimming took 2 bases from V and 1 from J; bases not matched to a gene: 16. This CDR3 spans 18 amino acids. This CDR3 is CAWSSDSSRREESYEQYF. The CDR3 region has the DNA TGTGCCTGGAGTTCGGACAGTAGTCGGCGGGAGGAATCCTACGAGCAGTACTTC.

In its sample, this clonotype was seen a few times. This chain uses TRBV10-1 with TRBJ2-1, with D possibly matching TRBD2 (5 bases). The germline V gene has CDR1 WNHNN and CDR2 SYGVQD (reference sequence). The V and J ends lost 7 bases and 5 bases respectively, with 18 bases between them. CDR3 length: 15 amino acids. In DNA form, the CDR3 reads TGCGCCAGCACCCTCCGGCGGGTTGGGGACAATGAGCAGTTCTTC. This gives the protein CASTLRRVGDNEQFF.

This clonotype showed up just a few times. V and J are TRBV28 and TRBJ1-1; D is unclear. The V gene lost 5 bases and the J gene lost 1 base, with 20 bases spanning the gap. Per germline, CDR1 MDHEN and CDR2 SYDVKM. This CDR3 contains 17 residues. For the CDR3, the DNA is TGTGCCAGCAGTGCCTACACCTGGGCTAGGCAGAACACTGAAGCTTTCTTT. It codes for CASSAYTWARQNTEAFF.

In DNA, the CDR3 is TGTGCCAGCGGGTCCGGGAACGGGAGGGCCTCAACCGACGAGCAGTACTTC. Its translation: CASGSGNGRASTDEQYF. The chain couples TRBV7-8 to TRBJ2-7; TRBD2 agrees at 8 bases. Germline CDR1 SGHVS, CDR2 FQNEAQ. V gave up 8 bases and J gave up 5 bases; unmatched junction bases: 20. The CDR3 has 17 residues.

Points on this clonotype: A much larger clone differs from this one at a single base, so this may be a read error. J is TRBJ1-5 and V is TRBV6-2 or TRBV6-3; D possibly corresponds to TRBD1 (5 bases). V lost 0 bases and J lost 4, with 7 bases in between. Per germline, CDR1 MNHEY and CDR2 SVGEGT. CDR3 length: 14 residues. The CDR3 coding sequence is TGTGCCAGCAGTTACTCGGGGCAGAATCAGCCCCAGCATTTT. Translated, it gives CASSYSGQNQPQHF.

The chain is built from TRBV27 and TRBJ2-7; D is unresolved. The CDR3 spans 16 residues. V lost 2 bases to trimming and J lost 4 bases, with 18 bases between them. CDR1 MNHEY and CDR2 SMNVEV come from the germline V gene (reference sequence). CDR3 protein: CASSLLSAASLYEQYF. CDR3 sequence (DNA): TGTGCCAGCAGTTTACTTTCCGCGGCCTCATTGTACGAGCAGTACTTC.

In this sample, this clonotype turned up many times. The V gene is TRBV20-1, the J gene TRBJ2-5, with 8 bases lining up with TRBD1. The CDR3 consists of 14 residues. Germline loops: CDR1 DFQATT, CDR2 SNEGSKA (reference sequence). V dropped 4 bases and J dropped 5; count of bases not matched to a gene: 9. The DNA for the CDR3 is TGCAGTGCTAAAGAAGGACAGGGTTCGGAGACCCAGTACTTC. Amino acid sequence: CSAKEGQGSETQYF.

This chain uses TRBV9 with TRBJ2-3; D is ambiguous. V lost 0 bases and J lost 2, with 7 bases in between. Germline V lookup: CDR1 SGDLS, CDR2 YYNGEE. This CDR3 comprises 14 residues. The CDR3 sequence is CASSVGFDTDTQYF. As DNA, the CDR3 is TGTGCCAGCAGCGTAGGGTTCGACACAGATACGCAGTATTTT.

The chain combines TRBV15 with TRBJ1-3; a weak D match, TRBD1 (5 bases). Trimming removed 0 bases at V and 0 bases at J, with 12 bases between. The CDR3 extends over 17 amino acids. Looked up from germline, CDR1 is LNHNV and CDR2 is YYDKDF (reference sequence). The CDR3 DNA sequence: TGTGCCACCAGCAGAGAGGGGCTGGGGAGCTCTGGAAACACCATATATTTT. Translation: CATSREGLGSSGNTIYF.

V gene TRBV11-2 combines with J gene TRBJ2-1; no clear D. From germline, CDR1 is SGHAT and CDR2 FQNNGV. The CDR3 is 16 residues long. Trimming took off 5 bases at V and 7 bases at J, with 21 bases between the two ends. As DNA, the CDR3 is TGTGCCAGCAGCATCCCTCAGGAGAGAAAAGGGAATGAGCAGTTCTTC. Translation gives CASSIPQERKGNEQFF.

This clonotype was picked up many times. The chain carries TRBV20-1 and TRBJ1-1, with D possibly TRBD1 on 5 matching bases. The CDR3 loop spans 13 amino acids. V lost 5 bases and J 0 bases, leaving 10 bases between the germline ends. Germline V gene sequence: CDR1 DFQATT, CDR2 SNEGSKA (reference sequence). The CDR3 DNA follows: TGCAGTGCTCGCCGGGACTTGAACACTGAAGCTTTCTTT. Its translation: CSARRDLNTEAFF.

V usage is TRBV11-2 and J usage is TRBJ2-7; tentatively, D is TRBD2 (5 bases). CDR3 size: 13 residues. Deletions cut 5 bases from V and 3 bases from J, with 11 bases between. Germline CDR1 reads SGHAT; CDR2 reads FQNNGV. The CDR3, as DNA: TGTGCCAGCAGCCAAGACTACGACTACGAGCAGTACTTC. It yields the protein CASSQDYDYEQYF. Variable domain in full (rest from reference TRBV11-2 and TRBJ2-7): EAGVAQSPRYKIIEKRQSVAFWCNPISGHATLYWYQQILGQGPKLLIQFQNNGVVDDSQLPKDRFSAERLKGVDSTLKIQPAKLEDSAVYLCASSQDYDYEQYFGPGTRLTVT.